Shown below are 12 T cell receptor beta chains from a single sample sequenced in a study of blood T cell repertoires in COVID-19. The table came from immunoSEQ multiplex PCR; TCRdb's copy has only in-frame clones and leaves some out. This repertoire shows some 25,000 clones, roughly 94% found once; its top ten account for 32%. The sequencing sample was made of peripheral blood. The receptors stem from a man between 65 and 85 years old with active COVID-19.

The chain combines TRBV12-3 or TRBV12-4 with TRBJ2-1, with D perhaps matching TRBD1 (6 bases). The CDR3 covers 13 residues. V lost 5 bases, J lost 7 bases, and 12 bases lay in between. The CDR3 reads CASSLNRENEQFF. CDR3 sequence (DNA): TGTGCCAGCAGTCTCAACAGGGAAAATGAGCAGTTCTTC.

J is TRBJ2-2 and V is TRBV6-5, with TRBD1 identical over 7 bases. The V gene's germline CDR1 is MNHEY and CDR2 SVGAGI. Trimming removed 2 bases from V and 3 bases from J; junction bases left unmatched: 6. The CDR3 consists of 16 residues. CDR3 nucleotides: TGTGCCAGCAGTTACCTCGGGACAGAGTACACCGGGGAGCTGTTTTTT. This encodes CASSYLGTEYTGELFF.

This chain connects TRBV6-2 or TRBV6-3 to TRBJ2-2, with TRBD2 identical over 8 bases. This CDR3 comprises 15 residues. V dropped 2 bases and J dropped 9; count of bases not matched to a gene: 8. Germline-derived CDR1 and CDR2 are MNHEY and SVGEGT. CDR3 in amino acids: CASSYPGTRSRELFF. In DNA form, the CDR3 reads TGTGCCAGCAGTTACCCCGGGACTAGAAGTAGGGAGCTGTTTTTT.

The chain carries TRBV6-5 and TRBJ1-1; no clear D gene. CDR3 size: 14 residues. The germline V and J ends were trimmed by 6 bases and 0 bases, with 11 bases remaining between them. Per germline, CDR1 MNHEY and CDR2 SVGAGI. Here the CDR3 reads CASSLRGMNTEAFF. The CDR3 DNA sequence: TGTGCCAGCAGCTTACGAGGAATGAACACTGAAGCTTTCTTT.

This rearrangement joins TRBV5-1 to TRBJ1-2; D unclear. There are 14 residues in the CDR3. The V gene's germline CDR1 is SGHRS and CDR2 YFSETQ. Trimming took 4 bases from V and 2 from J, leaving 12 bases between them. In DNA form, the CDR3 reads TGCGCCAGCAGCCCTGGCCAGGCCAACTATGGCTACACCTTC. Its protein is CASSPGQANYGYTF.

This clone was seen only once. The chain has TRBV10-3 and TRBJ2-2, with D possibly being TRBD2 (6 bases). Trimming took off 0 bases at V and 15 bases at J, with 11 bases between the two ends. The germline V gene encodes CDR1 ENHRY and CDR2 SYGVKD. The CDR3 spans 12 residues. CDR3 sequence reads: CAISESLARMFF. CDR3 DNA: TGTGCCATCAGTGAGTCCCTAGCGAGGATGTTTTTT.

The rearrangement links TRBV11-2 to TRBJ2-3, with 8 positions matching TRBD2. With 6 bases clipped from V and 1 base from J, the junction kept 9 bases outside the gene matches. This CDR3 is 16 amino acids long. Germline V CDR1 and CDR2: SGHAT, FQNNGV. This chain's CDR3 is CASRQLSGSGTDTQYF. The CDR3 DNA is TGTGCCAGCAGGCAACTCAGCGGGAGCGGCACAGATACGCAGTATTTT.

This sequence joins TRBV18 and TRBJ2-7; perhaps TRBD2 as D (5 bases). Trimming pared 4 bases from V and 2 bases from J, leaving 12 bases between. The CDR3 is 14 amino acids. Germline V gene sequence: CDR1 KGHSH, CDR2 LQKENI. CDR3 sequence: CASSLRDPPYEQYF. CDR3 DNA: TGTGCCAGCTCACTCCGGGATCCCCCCTACGAGCAGTACTTC.

CDR3 loop: CASSLGGGRDTQYF. The CDR3 bases are TGTGCCAGCAGCTTAGGGGGGGGACGAGATACGCAGTATTTT. The rearrangement joins TRBV7-2 to TRBJ2-3; 7 nucleotides agree with TRBD2. Looked up from germline, CDR1 is SGHTA and CDR2 is FQGNSA. There are 14 residues in the CDR3. V trimming: 1 base; J trimming: 5 bases; junction bases outside the gene matches: 3. Together with reference TRBV7-2 and TRBJ2-3, the CDR3 gives the full variable domain: GAGVSQSPSNKVTEKGKDVELRCDPISGHTALYWYRQSLGQGLEFLIYFQGNSAPDKSGLPSDRFSAERTGGSVSTLTIQRTQQEDSAVYLCASSLGGGRDTQYFGPGTRLTVL.

J is TRBJ2-1 and V is TRBV28, with 7 bases aligning to TRBD2. The CDR3 has 14 amino acids. Germline V gene sequence: CDR1 MDHEN, CDR2 SYDVKM. J lost 7 bases, V lost 2 bases, and 5 bases had no gene match. CDR3 nucleotide sequence: TGTGCCAGCAGTTTAGCGGGAGTCTTGAATGAGCAGTTCTTC. Protein sequence: CASSLAGVLNEQFF.

The chain is built from TRBV10-3 and TRBJ1-1; weak D call: TRBD1 (6 bases). Germline V gene sequence: CDR1 ENHRY, CDR2 SYGVKD. Trimming removed 6 bases from V and 1 base from J, with 12 bases in between. CDR3 length equals 14 residues. The CDR3 is CAISKDSSNTEAFF. The CDR3 nucleotides are TGTGCCATCAGCAAGGACAGCTCGAACACTGAAGCTTTCTTT.

The CDR3 loop reads CASTDPRGGARNNEQFF. The CDR3 coding sequence is TGTGCCAGCACCGATCCACGGGGGGGGGCCAGGAACAATGAGCAGTTCTTC. V and J are TRBV7-2 and TRBJ2-1; 8 bases are shared with TRBD2. Germline CDR1 and CDR2: SGHTA and FQGNSA. V lost 7 bases, J lost 5 bases, and 16 bases stayed unmatched. This CDR3 spans 17 amino acids.